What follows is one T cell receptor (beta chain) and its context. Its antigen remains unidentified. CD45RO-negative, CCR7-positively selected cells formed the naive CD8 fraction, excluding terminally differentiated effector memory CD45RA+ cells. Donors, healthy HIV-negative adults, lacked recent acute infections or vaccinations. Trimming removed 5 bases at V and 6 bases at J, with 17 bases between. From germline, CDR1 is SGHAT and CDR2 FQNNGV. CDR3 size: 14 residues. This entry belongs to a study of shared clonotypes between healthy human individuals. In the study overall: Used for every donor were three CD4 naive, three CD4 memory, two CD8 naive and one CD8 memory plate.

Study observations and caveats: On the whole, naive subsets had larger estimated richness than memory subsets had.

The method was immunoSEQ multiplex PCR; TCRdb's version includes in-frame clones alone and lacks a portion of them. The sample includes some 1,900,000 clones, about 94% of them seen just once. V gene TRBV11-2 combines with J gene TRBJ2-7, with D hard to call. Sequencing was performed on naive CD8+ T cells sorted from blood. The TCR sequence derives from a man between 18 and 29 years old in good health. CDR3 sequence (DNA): TGTGCCAGCAGCCCAAGAGGCCCCCAAGGCGAGCAGTACTTC. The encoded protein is CASSPRGPQGEQYF.